These T cell receptor beta chains were read from a single sample in a study of cytomegalovirus exposure and HLA in healthy donors. Libraries were prepared by immunoSEQ multiplex PCR; TCRdb keeps only in-frame clonotypes and omits some of them. The top ten hold 1.6% of the sample, which has some 56,000 clones, roughly 84% seen once. The sequenced material came from PBMCs. These receptor sequences come from a human donor in good health. Both conserved end residues are part of each CDR3. A D gene is named only where the DNA matches it firmly. Some rows mark clone size as missing; the rest say once, few, many or name a class of expanded clone.

NA | TRBD1 | TRBJ2-5 | TRBV2 | 14 | CASRIPGTVETQYF | TGTGCCAGCAGGATACCCGGGACAGTTGAGACCCAGTACTTC
NA | NA | TRBJ2-7 | TRBV11-2 | 12 | CASSLQGYEQYF | TGTGCCAGCAGCTTACAGGGCTACGAGCAGTACTTC
NA | TRBD1 | TRBJ2-5 | TRBV11-3 | 16 | CASSLGGGQGAETQYF | TGTGCCAGCAGCTTAGGGGGGGGACAGGGGGCTGAGACCCAGTACTTC
NA | NA | TRBJ2-5 | TRBV25-1 | 15 | CASSEYVTGQETQYF | TGTGCCAGCAGTGAATATGTTACGGGGCAAGAGACCCAGTACTTC
NA | TRBD2 | TRBJ2-4 | TRBV5-6 | 19 | CASSSSRLAGTLAKNIQYF | TGTGCCAGCAGTTCAAGTCGACTAGCGGGGACCCTAGCCAAAAACATTCAGTACTTC
NA | NA | TRBJ2-1 | TRBV10-1 | 18 | CASSVSGLQRGSVGEQFF | TGCGCCAGCAGTGTGTCCGGCCTCCAGAGGGGGAGCGTGGGTGAGCAGTTCTTC
NA | TRBD1 | TRBJ2-6 | TRBV5-6 | 16 | CASGDRTNSGANVLTF | TGTGCCAGCGGGGACAGGACTAACTCTGGGGCCAACGTCCTGACTTTC
few | TRBD1 | TRBJ1-2 | TRBV6-5 | 14 | CASSERTGGYGYTF | TGTGCCAGCAGTGAACGTACAGGGGGTTATGGCTACACCTTC
NA | NA | TRBJ1-1 | TRBV5-6 | 14 | CASSLVDSREGAFF | TGTGCCAGCAGCTTGGTCGACAGCCGCGAAGGGGCTTTCTTT
NA | TRBD2 | TRBJ2-1 | TRBV5-1 | 17 | CASSLDTGLAGGNEQFF | TGCGCCAGCAGCTTGGACACGGGACTAGCGGGGGGGAATGAGCAGTTCTTC
NA | TRBD1 | TRBJ2-3 | TRBV5-1 | 14 | CASSSGQNTDTQYF | TGCGCCAGCAGCTCGGGACAGAACACAGATACGCAGTATTTT
NA | TRBD1 | TRBJ2-7 | TRBV7-9 | 14 | CSSSLGQGTYEQYF | TGTTCCAGCAGCCTCGGACAGGGTACCTACGAGCAGTACTTC
NA | NA | TRBJ1-5 | TRBV19 | 14 | CASSRGYSNQPQHF | TGTGCCAGTAGTCGGGGATATAGCAATCAGCCCCAGCATTTT
few | TRBD1 | TRBJ2-7 | TRBV7-8 | 13 | CASSLGQLADQYF | TGTGCCAGCAGCTTGGGACAGCTCGCGGATCAGTACTTC
NA | TRBD2 | TRBJ2-7 | TRBV7-6 | 14 | CASSPSGRAYEQYF | TGTGCCAGCAGCCCTTCTGGGAGGGCCTACGAGCAGTACTTC
NA | NA | TRBJ2-3 | TRBV11-3 | 14 | CASSLERDTDTQYF | TGTGCCAGCAGCTTAGAACGGGACACAGATACGCAGTATTTT
once | TRBD2 | TRBJ2-1 | TRBV11-2 | 16 | CASSSGGRRVGDEQFF | TGTGCCAGCAGCTCGGGAGGACGAAGGGTAGGGGATGAGCAGTTCTTC
NA | NA | TRBJ1-2 | TRBV6-5 | 13 | CASSNRVLHGYTF | TGTGCCAGCAGTAACAGGGTATTACATGGCTACACCTTC
NA | NA | TRBJ2-1 | TRBV7-9 | 13 | CSSSFLGDREQFF | TGTTCCAGCAGCTTTCTGGGAGACAGGGAGCAGTTCTTC
NA | NA | TRBJ2-5 | TRBV7-9 | 15 | CASSLDAGFVETQYF | TGTGCCAGCAGCTTAGATGCCGGGTTCGTAGAGACCCAGTACTTC
NA | NA | TRBJ2-7 | TRBV7-9 | 13 | CASSRREAYEQYF | TGTGCCAGCAGCCGCAGGGAGGCCTACGAGCAGTACTTC
NA | NA | TRBJ1-2 | TRBV9 | 15 | CASSVTTGSGVGYTF | TGTGCCAGCAGCGTAACTACAGGTAGTGGGGTGGGCTACACCTTC